This T cell receptor (beta chain) was identified during a study of cytomegalovirus exposure and HLA in healthy donors. On the study more broadly: Per a later analysis, the roughly 670 first-cohort and 120 or so validation repertoires shared one platform.

Concerning this clone itself: No antigen is known for it.

Sequencing used immunoSEQ multiplex PCR; TCRdb keeps in-frame clones, though not all of them. The sample has 110,000 to 150,000 clones; about nine tenths are singletons. General study results and limits: Cytomegalovirus association was assigned to about 150 TCR beta chains. Three CMV-associated chains were confirmed in vitro to be specific for CMV antigens.

CDR3 length: 15 amino acids. The germline V gene has CDR1 SGHTA and CDR2 FQGNSA. Trimming removed 0 bases from V and 6 bases from J, with 12 bases in between. This sequence joins TRBV7-2 and TRBJ2-1; no clear D gene. Sequenced material: PBMCs. This receptor was identified in a man between 18 and 35 years old in good health and CMV-seronegative. This chain's CDR3 is CASSLAGTARNEQFF. CDR3 sequence (DNA): TGTGCCAGCAGCTTAGCCGGTACCGCCCGCAATGAGCAGTTCTTC.